The clone carrying this T cell receptor beta chain was recorded many times. What it recognizes is unknown. Study results and caveats: Tumor-infiltrating Treg TCR alpha and beta sequences overlapped most with tumor naive CD4+ T cells, then blood naive.

Full-length variable regions came from constant-region reverse primers plus semi-nested Nested Universal Primer A PCR. Each CDR3 protein is one row after TCRdb ran MiXCR on the 5' RACE reads. The sample consists of fewer than 60,000 distinct CDR3 sequences, 25% to 30% of them appearing once. Naive CD4+ cells had CD25+ Tregs removed. From germline, CDR1 is MGHRA and CDR2 YSYEKL. The CDR3 has 13 amino acids. V lost 1 base, J lost 10 bases, and 13 bases lay in between. The genes are TRBV4-1 and TRBJ1-1, with D tentatively TRBD1 (6 bases). This sequence originates from a female donor with breast cancer. The sample consisted of naive CD4+ T cells sorted from blood. The subset here: naive CD4+ T cells, CD4+CD45RA+CD25-. The DNA of the CDR3 is TGCGCCAGCAGCCAAGCCGGGGACATTGGAGCTTTCTTT. It translates to CASSQAGDIGAFF.